The rows below give T cell receptor beta chains drawn from one sample of a study of T cell responses to AZD1222 COVID-19 vaccine. Only in-frame clones appear in the TCRdb table, and some are missing; sequencing was by immunoSEQ multiplex PCR. The sample has about 140,000 clones, 75% to 95% seen once. The specimen was peripheral blood, collected on day 0 of AZD1222 vaccination. These TCRs come from an adult in good health. Both conserved end residues are part of each CDR3. D genes are given only for firm matches. Clone sizes are given selectively: once, few, many, or a class where the clone is expanded.

V	D	J	size	CDR3	DNA
TRBV30	.	TRBJ2-3	.	CAWRGTGTDTQYF	TGTGCCTGGAGAGGGACCGGCACAGATACGCAGTATTTT
TRBV29-1	TRBD1	TRBJ2-7	.	CSVEDRDYEQYF	TGCAGCGTAGAGGACAGGGACTACGAGCAGTACTTC
TRBV21-1	.	TRBJ1-1	.	CASSIPGQINTEAFF	TGTGCCAGCAGCATTCCGGGACAGATCAACACTGAAGCTTTCTTT
TRBV6-2/TRBV6-3	TRBD1	TRBJ1-5	few	CASRPPGQGESQPQHF	TGTGCCAGCAGACCTCCGGGACAGGGGGAGAGTCAGCCCCAGCATTTT
TRBV12-3/TRBV12-4	.	TRBJ1-1	.	CASSYGQEAFF	TGTGCCAGCAGTTATGGGCAGGAAGCTTTCTTT
TRBV13	.	TRBJ1-2	.	CASSFRGRGYTF	TGTGCCAGCAGCTTCAGGGGTCGCGGCTACACCTTC
TRBV6-1	.	TRBJ1-2	.	CASSEFPVAGYGYTF	TGTGCCAGCAGTGAATTTCCGGTAGCCGGCTATGGCTACACCTTC
TRBV6-4	.	TRBJ2-1	.	CASSDVFRQANNEQFF	TGTGCCAGCAGTGACGTTTTCAGACAGGCAAACAATGAGCAGTTCTTC
TRBV5-1	.	TRBJ1-2	.	CASNPTAGTYGYTF	TGCGCCAGCAACCCAACGGCAGGGACCTATGGCTACACCTTC
TRBV18	TRBD1	TRBJ2-7	.	CASSPGTGGSYEQYF	TGTGCCAGCTCACCTGGGACAGGGGGCTCTTACGAGCAGTACTTC
TRBV6-4	TRBD1	TRBJ1-6	.	CATLDRDASPLHF	TGTGCCACCTTAGACAGGGATGCTTCACCCCTCCACTTT